The TCR beta chain under discussion was sequenced for a study of a mutant IDH1 vaccine in newly diagnosed glioma. Study overall: Vaccinations were initiated 4-6 weeks following radiotherapy alone, or were given together with temozolomide cycles.

A word on this clone: Its cognate antigen is unknown.

Regarding time point: week 47, end of study. Alongside topical imiquimod, each dose of vaccine comprised 300 ug of mutant IDH1 20-mer peptide. Libraries were prepared by immunoSEQ multiplex PCR; TCRdb keeps only in-frame clonotypes and omits some of them. The table lists fewer than 35,000 clones, approximately 84% of them singletons. V gave up 4 bases and J gave up 6 bases; unmatched junction bases: 5. The CDR3 length is 15 residues. The V gene's germline CDR1 is SGDLS and CDR2 YYNGEE. This chain links TRBV9 with TRBJ1-6; 9 nucleotides align to TRBD1. This specimen was PBMCs, taken from a glioma patient whose treatment included an IDH1 peptide vaccine. This TCR came from a man in his thirties or forties with glioma. The CDR3 DNA follows: TGTGCCAGCAGCCCCGGGACAGGGATTAATTCACCCCTCCACTTT. It codes for CASSPGTGINSPLHF. Full variable domain (remainder filled in from reference TRBV9 and TRBJ1-6): DSGVTQTPKHLITATGQRVTLRCSPRSGDLSVYWYQQSLDQGLQFLIQYYNGEERAKGNILERFSAQQFPDLHSELNLSSLELGDSALYFCASSPGTGINSPLHFGNGTRLTVT.